This TCR beta chain was recovered during a study of blood T cell repertoires in COVID-19. Trimming at V came to 3 bases and at J to 3 bases, leaving 1 base not matched to a gene. Germline-derived CDR1 and CDR2 are SGHTA and FQGNSA. The CDR3 is 13 amino acids. Libraries were prepared by immunoSEQ multiplex PCR; TCRdb keeps only in-frame clonotypes and omits some of them. This sample has about 170,000 clones, with 65% to 85% found just once. The origin of this receptor is a woman in her seventies who had recovered from COVID-19. What was sequenced was peripheral blood. V is TRBV7-2 and J is TRBJ1-1; 7 nucleotides match TRBD1. In nucleotides, the CDR3 is TGTGCCAGCAGCTTTCAGGGGGACACTGAAGCTTTCTTT. This codes for CASSFQGDTEAFF.